The 18 T cell receptor beta chains in this list originate from one sample, sequenced in a study of T cells after yellow fever vaccination. TCRdb redid the calling of the 5' RACE reads with MiXCR, one entry per CDR3 protein. The profile shows over 300,000 distinct CDR3 sequences, over 4% of them singletons. The sequencing used PBMCs, collected 5 days after the yellow fever booster vaccination. All receptors come from a young man who received the YFV17D yellow fever vaccine.

This clonotype has more than one count but fewer than ten. V gene TRBV7-3 combines with J gene TRBJ1-6; TRBD1 is a possible D gene (6 bases). This CDR3 has 14 amino acids. V lost 6 bases, J lost 6 bases, and 12 bases lay in between. Germline assignment: CDR1 SGHTA and CDR2 FQGTGA. CDR3 loop: CASRSGQTNSPLHF. The DNA of the CDR3 is TGTGCCAGCAGATCCGGACAGACTAATTCACCCCTCCACTTT.

The chain employs TRBV6-5 and TRBJ2-7, with 8 nucleotides matching TRBD1. Trimming at V came to 10 bases and at J to 7 bases, leaving 12 bases not matched to a gene. The CDR3 has 13 residues. Per germline, CDR1 MNHEY and CDR2 SVGAGI. The CDR3 protein is CATRPDRAGEQYF. CDR3 DNA: TGTGCCACCCGCCCGGACAGGGCTGGTGAGCAGTACTTC.

This clonotype was seen many times. The chain uses TRBV5-1 and TRBJ2-5; no reliable D call. The V end was cut by 0 bases, the J end by 5 bases, with 8 bases between. This CDR3 is built from 13 residues. Germline lookup yields CDR1 SGHRS and CDR2 YFSETQ. In DNA form, the CDR3 reads TGCGCCAGCAGCTTGGCACCCGAGGAGACCCAGTACTTC. Its translation is CASSLAPEETQYF.

This clonotype occurred many times. The chain couples TRBV25-1 to TRBJ2-1; 8 bases are a match to TRBD2. The germline CDR1 and CDR2 sequences are MGHDK and SYGVNS. Trimming at V came to 2 bases and at J to 4 bases, leaving 4 bases not matched to a gene. This CDR3 spans 15 amino acids. In DNA form, the CDR3 reads TGTGCCAGCAGTGAAAGTGTAGCGGGGTACAATGAGCAGTTCTTC. It encodes CASSESVAGYNEQFF.

The chain is built from TRBV6-6 and TRBJ1-1; no firm D call. Germline CDR1 and CDR2: MNHNY and SVGAGI (reference sequence). CDR3 size: 14 residues. Trimming shortened V by 0 bases and J by 4 bases, and 9 bases separated the two germline ends. This CDR3 is CASSYSQAGTEAFF. CDR3 sequence (DNA): TGTGCCAGCAGTTACTCCCAGGCGGGCACTGAAGCTTTCTTT.

The rearrangement links TRBV28 to TRBJ1-5, with 7 bases aligning to TRBD1. This CDR3 contains 13 residues. Germline CDR1 is MDHEN and CDR2 is SYDVKM. The V segment lost 6 bases and the J segment 7 bases; nucleotides outside the gene matches: 6. The CDR3 loop reads CASSRDRRQPQHF. For the CDR3, the DNA is TGTGCCAGCAGCCGGGACAGAAGACAGCCCCAGCATTTT.

The chain links TRBV29-1 to TRBJ1-2; D not resolved. V was clipped by 5 bases and J by 2 bases, with 12 bases between them. The V gene's germline CDR1 is SQVTM and CDR2 ANQGSEA. The CDR3 extends over 13 amino acids. Here the CDR3 DNA reads TGCAGCGTTTGGACCGGACTGAACTATGGCTACACCTTC. Its protein is CSVWTGLNYGYTF. The full variable domain, its missing parts supplied by reference TRBV29-1 and TRBJ1-2, is SAVISQKPSRDICQRGTSLTIQCQVDSQVTMMFWYRQQPGQSLTLIATANQGSEATYESGFVIDKFPISRPNLTFSTLTVSNMSPEDSSIYLCSVWTGLNYGYTFGSGTRLTVV.

This clonotype was counted between two and nine times. This chain links TRBV4-3 with TRBJ1-2; TRBD1 is a possible D gene (5 bases). This CDR3 region has 16 residues. With 4 bases removed from V and 1 base from J, the gap between germline ends came to 16 bases. Looked up from germline, CDR1 is LGHNA and CDR2 is YSLEER. CDR3 protein: CASSPAIIRDNYGYTF. CDR3 bases: TGCGCCAGCAGCCCCGCAATTATCAGGGATAACTATGGCTACACCTTC.

In this sample, this clonotype turned up a few times. The chain is built from TRBV13 and TRBJ1-4; TRBD1 aligns across 7 bases. The germline gives CDR1 PRHDT, CDR2 FYEKMQ (reference sequence). This CDR3 comprises 14 residues. With V trimmed by 5 bases and J by 7 bases, 7 bases remained unmatched. In DNA, the CDR3 is TGTGCCAGCAGCAAGACAGGGTTTGCTGAAAAACTGTTTTTT. Amino acids: CASSKTGFAEKLFF.

This clonotype was counted between two and nine times. This sequence joins TRBV10-3 and TRBJ2-1; D is unclear. V was clipped by 6 bases and J by 6 bases, with 9 bases between them. Looked up from germline, CDR1 is ENHRY and CDR2 is SYGVKD. The CDR3 is 12 residues long. Here the CDR3 reads CAIRGLGNEQFF. CDR3 in DNA: TGTGCCATCAGAGGCTTGGGCAATGAGCAGTTCTTC.

The V and J genes are TRBV9 and TRBJ2-7; 8 bases are a match to TRBD2. CDR1 SGDLS and CDR2 YYNGEE come from the germline V gene. The trim removed 5 bases at V and 6 bases at J, leaving 13 bases unmatched. This CDR3 spans 15 amino acids. CDR3 sequence (DNA): TGTGCCAGCAGTCCCTTTGGACTAGCATCTTCCGAGCAGTACTTC. Translated: CASSPFGLASSEQYF.

This clonotype appeared a few times. This chain links TRBV4-2 with TRBJ2-3, with D uncertain. This CDR3 has 17 residues. The ends were cut back, 3 bases at V and 6 bases at J, with 22 bases in the middle. The germline V gene has CDR1 LGHNA and CDR2 YNFKEQ. The CDR3: CASSQEPQVKGADTQYF. The CDR3 DNA reads TGTGCCAGCAGCCAGGAACCCCAGGTGAAGGGTGCCGATACGCAGTATTTT.

This chain uses TRBV6-5 with TRBJ1-5; D is uncertain. The CDR3 is made up of 15 amino acids. The V gene's germline CDR1 is MNHEY and CDR2 SVGAGI. Between the trimmed V and J ends, which lost 0 bases and 3 bases, there was a span of 9 bases. CDR3 residues: CASSYSRAPNQPQHF. The CDR3 DNA follows: TGTGCCAGCAGTTACTCCCGGGCCCCCAATCAGCCCCAGCATTTT.

The V and J genes are TRBV6-2 or TRBV6-3 and TRBJ1-5; 8 bases fit TRBD1. The V gene end was trimmed by 6 bases and the J gene end by 6 bases; junction bases not matched to a gene: 19. The CDR3 is 18 amino acids. Germline V lookup: CDR1 MNHEY, CDR2 SVGEGT. CDR3 region: CASRTDRGRRGVAQPQHF. Here the CDR3 DNA reads TGTGCCAGCAGAACTGACAGGGGCCGGCGGGGGGTTGCTCAGCCCCAGCATTTT.

This clonotype was found a few times. The rearrangement uses TRBV4-1 and TRBJ2-3; D not certain. The V end lost 3 bases, the J end lost 4 bases, and 17 bases lay between the germline ends. The CDR3 length is 16 residues. Per the germline V gene, CDR1 is MGHRA and CDR2 is YSYEKL. CDR3 amino acids: CASSQIAPGSADTQYF. CDR3 DNA sequence: TGCGCCAGCAGCCAGATCGCACCCGGCAGTGCAGATACGCAGTATTTT.

CDR3 amino acids: CASSERDSYNEQFF. CDR3 sequence (DNA): TGTGCCAGCAGTGAGAGGGACAGTTACAATGAGCAGTTCTTC. This chain links TRBV6-2 or TRBV6-3 with TRBJ2-1, with 7 bases fitting TRBD1. The CDR3 consists of 14 residues. Trimming removed 5 bases from V and 4 bases from J; junction bases left unmatched: 5. CDR1 is MNHEY, CDR2 SVGEGT, per germline.

This clonotype has only a few counts. This sequence joins TRBV5-1 and TRBJ2-1; TRBD2 matches 10 bases. J was trimmed by 9 bases and V by 4 bases; bases with no gene match: 10. Germline CDR1 SGHRS, CDR2 YFSETQ. The CDR3 has 15 residues. CDR3 sequence: CASSPGAGGPGEQFF. CDR3 nucleotides: TGCGCCAGCAGCCCCGGAGCGGGGGGGCCGGGTGAGCAGTTCTTC.

This clonotype was counted at least ten times. The chain uses TRBV28 and TRBJ2-3, with D perhaps matching TRBD2 (6 bases). V was trimmed by 5 bases and J by 7 bases, leaving 16 bases between them. Germline V gene sequence: CDR1 MDHEN, CDR2 SYDVKM. The CDR3 consists of 14 residues. The CDR3 loop is CASSLLTSKYTQYF. In nucleotides, the CDR3 is TGTGCCAGCAGTCTCTTGACTAGTAAATATACGCAGTATTTT. The variable domain in full, completed from reference TRBV28 and TRBJ2-3, reads DVKVTQSSRYLVKRTGEKVFLECVQDMDHENMFWYRQDPGLGLRLIYFSYDVKMKEKGDIPEGYSVSREKKERFSLILESASTNQTSMYLCASSLLTSKYTQYFGPGTRLTVL.